The clone carrying this T cell receptor (beta chain) was detected many times. Germline V gives CDR1 DFQATT, CDR2 SNEGSKA (reference sequence). Trimming shortened V by 4 bases and J by 8 bases, and 9 bases separated the two germline ends. The CDR3 runs 12 residues. The record originates from a study of T cells in Graves' hyperthyroidism and ophthalmopathy. Amplified regions were TCR beta CDR3 sequences from RNA transcripts. The TCR CDR3 was amplified in a first-round RT-PCR using the HTBI primer set. MiXCR, applied by TCRdb to the multiplex PCR reads, yields one record per CDR3 protein. The data hold some 570,000 distinct CDR3 sequences, with about 14% observed a single time.

This sequence was found in a woman aged 18-29 years with Graves' ophthalmopathy. Sequenced: blood. The V gene is TRBV20-1, the J gene TRBJ1-6; possible D gene TRBD1, 6 bases. The CDR3 DNA sequence: TGCAGTGCTACCCGGACAGATTCACCCCTCCACTTT. Translated, it gives CSATRTDSPLHF.